The T cell receptor beta chain described here comes from a study of T cell changes during pregnancy in multiple sclerosis. This CDR3 is 15 amino acids long. Germline-derived CDR1 and CDR2 are WSHSY and SAAADI. The V gene lost 4 bases and the J gene lost 2 bases, with 12 bases spanning the gap. Measured with immunoSEQ multiplex PCR; TCRdb has only the in-frame clones, and not every one. The data show under 90,000 clones, about 91% seen once. V is TRBV10-2 and J is TRBJ1-3; no clear D. The specimen comprised peripheral blood, sampled in the second trimester of pregnancy. The TCR comes from a female donor in good health, enrolled as a control in a pregnancy study. The CDR3 protein is CASSATGGTGNTIYF. As DNA, the CDR3 is TGCGCCAGCAGTGCGACCGGAGGAACTGGAAACACCATATATTTT.